This T cell receptor (beta chain) was identified during a study of cytomegalovirus exposure and HLA in healthy donors. Overall study context: An early data release held approximately 80 million unique TCRs from HLA-typed donors.

This clone was counted a few times. Antigen unknown. Trimming took off 6 bases at V and 4 bases at J, with 13 bases between the two ends. The germline V gene encodes CDR1 SGHNT and CDR2 YYREEE (reference sequence). This CDR3 contains 13 residues. The PCR employed 60 Vbeta primers together with 13 Jbeta primers. Generated by immunoSEQ multiplex PCR, the TCRdb table keeps only in-frame clones and is missing some. The sample has 85,000 to 100,000 clones, about 76% seen once; the top ten hold around 5.3%. Study observations and caveats: When a later analysis compared HLA-associated TCR beta chains with equally common others, the HLA-associated chains turned out to be more clonally expanded and to have lower generation probabilities. TCR sequences were mostly rare, though some public TCRs occurred in many donors.

Sequencing input: PBMCs. This clonotype was obtained from a middle-aged woman in good health and CMV-seronegative. This chain links TRBV5-4 with TRBJ2-5; D not resolved. The CDR3 nucleotides are TGTGCCAGCACCAAAGACTCCCCAGAGACCCAGTACTTC. Amino acid sequence: CASTKDSPETQYF.